The sequence of this T cell receptor beta chain was determined in a study of identical twins. Germline-derived CDR1 and CDR2 are SGHNT and YENEEA. This CDR3 region has 16 residues. Trimming cost V 5 bases and J 0 bases, with 14 bases left between them. TCRdb re-analysed the 5' RACE reads in MiXCR, keeping a single row per CDR3 protein. The table includes 450,000 or so distinct CDR3 sequences, 13% to 15% detected once. The sample was also linked to a second study, of yellow fever vaccine responses in identical twins.

This sequence was found in a woman between 18 and 29 years old in good health. The V gene is TRBV11-3, the J gene TRBJ2-1; the D is unclear. Sequencing was performed on CD4+ T cells sorted from blood. The CDR3, as DNA: TGTGCCAGCAGCCGTCGGGCCCTAAGCTCCTACAATGAGCAGTTCTTC. This encodes CASSRRALSSYNEQFF.